Listed below are T cell receptor beta chains from one sample, sequenced in a study of OX40 agonist ivuxolimab in advanced cancers. Method: immunoSEQ multiplex PCR; TCRdb's copy keeps in-frame clones and lacks some. The sample has roughly 53,000 clones; approximately 93% are singletons. The sample in question was CD4+ or CD8+ T cells sorted from blood, obtained in a trial of the OX40 agonist ivuxolimab. The source is an adult with an advanced solid tumor such as melanoma, head and neck, liver or kidney cancer. Each CDR3 is given with its conserved first and last residue. Fields, in order: CDR3 length, D gene, clone size, V gene, J gene, CDR3 protein, CDR3 DNA. A D gene is named only where the DNA matches it firmly. Not every row has a clone size; where given, it reads once, few, many or a size class.

14	-	-	TRBV9	TRBJ1-1	CASSARHGGAEAFF	TGTGCCAGCAGCGCAAGGCACGGCGGGGCTGAAGCTTTCTTT
14	-	-	TRBV2	TRBJ2-2	CASNGGEVTGELFF	TGTGCCAGCAATGGGGGAGAGGTCACCGGGGAGCTGTTTTTT
18	TRBD2	-	TRBV7-9	TRBJ2-3	CASSLPFTSGRDVDTQYF	TGTGCCAGCAGCCTTCCCTTTACTAGCGGGAGAGATGTAGATACGCAGTATTTT
15	-	once	TRBV9	TRBJ2-7	CASSVGSMEPSEQYF	TGTGCCAGCAGCGTAGGAAGTATGGAGCCTTCCGAGCAGTACTTC
16	-	-	TRBV7-9	TRBJ2-2	CASSLALGQNTGELFF	TGTGCCAGCAGCTTAGCGTTGGGACAGAACACCGGGGAGCTGTTTTTT
15	-	once	TRBV11-2	TRBJ2-7	CASSHRTSLSYEQYF	TGTGCCAGCAGCCACCGGACATCTCTCTCCTACGAGCAGTACTTC
17	TRBD2	-	TRBV11-2	TRBJ2-7	CASSLAVTSNLLGEQYF	TGTGCCAGCAGCTTAGCGGTGACTAGCAATTTGTTGGGAGAGCAGTACTTC
17	TRBD2	-	TRBV27	TRBJ2-3	CASSLLAVGRGTDTQYF	TGTGCCAGCAGTTTATTGGCGGTGGGGAGGGGCACAGATACGCAGTATTTT
16	TRBD2	-	TRBV6-5	TRBJ2-7	CASSYSLAENYYEQYF	TGTGCCAGCAGTTACTCACTAGCGGAGAACTACTACGAGCAGTACTTC
13	-	-	TRBV30	TRBJ2-4	CAWQPLLQGLQYF	TGTGCCTGGCAACCGCTACTACAGGGTTTGCAGTACTTC
15	TRBD1	medium-sized	TRBV25-1	TRBJ1-1	CASSDFAGRGAEAFF	TGTGCCAGCAGTGACTTTGCAGGCAGGGGGGCCGAAGCTTTCTTT
14	-	-	TRBV15	TRBJ1-1	CATSRVFMNTEAFF	TGTGCCACCAGCAGAGTGTTCATGAACACTGAAGCTTTCTTT
13	-	-	TRBV6-5	TRBJ2-7	CASSYSSSYEQYF	TGTGCCAGCAGTTACTCGAGCTCCTACGAGCAGTACTTC
18	-	-	TRBV27	TRBJ1-4	CASSLKGPGVATNEKLFF	TGTGCCAGCAGTTTAAAGGGTCCGGGGGTAGCAACTAATGAAAAACTGTTTTTT
16	TRBD1	-	TRBV19	TRBJ2-2	CASSTGTGGHTGELFF	TGTGCCAGTAGTACCGGGACAGGGGGCCATACCGGGGAGCTGTTTTTT
15	TRBD2	few	TRBV7-2	TRBJ2-1	CASSPGLAGGREQFF	TGTGCCAGCAGTCCCGGACTAGCGGGAGGGCGTGAGCAGTTCTTC
16	TRBD2	-	TRBV19	TRBJ2-5	CASSPGLAGAGETQYF	TGTGCCAGTAGTCCAGGACTAGCGGGGGCGGGAGAGACCCAGTACTTC
15	TRBD2	-	TRBV15	TRBJ2-1	CATGRIAGAYNEQFF	TGTGCCACCGGCCGTATAGCGGGAGCCTACAATGAGCAGTTCTTC
14	-	-	TRBV5-6	TRBJ1-5	CASSLEPSNQPQHF	TGTGCCAGCAGCTTGGAACCGAGCAATCAGCCCCAGCATTTT
15	TRBD2	-	TRBV29-1	TRBJ2-3	CSLRRTSGATDTQYF	TGCAGCTTACGACGGACTAGCGGGGCCACAGATACGCAGTATTTT
15	-	-	TRBV28	TRBJ2-2	CASSFPGTNTGELFF	TGTGCCAGCAGTTTTCCGGGGACCAACACCGGGGAGCTGTTTTTT
14	TRBD2	-	TRBV28	TRBJ2-1	CASSHPGLAYEQFF	TGTGCCAGCAGCCACCCGGGACTAGCCTATGAGCAGTTCTTC
15	TRBD1	once	TRBV5-1	TRBJ2-7	CASSLGDRGHYEQYF	TGTGCCAGCAGCTTAGGAGACAGGGGACACTACGAGCAGTACTTC
14	-	-	TRBV19	TRBJ2-2	CATEGPPGTGELFF	TGTGCCACCGAGGGGCCTCCGGGGACCGGGGAGCTGTTTTTT
13	-	-	TRBV7-9	TRBJ2-7	CASSAGASYEQYF	TGTGCCAGCAGCGCCGGGGCATCCTACGAGCAGTACTTC
13	-	-	TRBV4-3	TRBJ2-7	CASSQEPTYEQYF	TGCGCCAGCAGCCAAGAACCCACCTACGAGCAGTACTTC
17	-	-	TRBV5-4	TRBJ2-2	CASSLAGGPIYTGELFF	TGTGCCAGCAGCTTGGCCGGGGGGCCTATTTACACCGGGGAGCTGTTTTTT
12	-	-	TRBV11-2	TRBJ2-1	CASTGAGNEQFF	TGTGCCAGCACGGGAGCGGGCAATGAGCAGTTCTTC
15	-	-	TRBV28	TRBJ2-3	CASSYFPKGKDTQYF	TGTGCCAGCAGTTACTTCCCCAAAGGGAAAGATACGCAGTATTTT
15	-	-	TRBV15	TRBJ2-7	CATSRDSLNSYEQYF	TGTGCCACCAGCAGAGACAGTTTGAATTCCTACGAGCAGTACTTC
11	-	once	TRBV27	TRBJ2-3	CASSQGGTQYF	TGTGCCAGCAGTCAGGGTGGTACGCAGTATTTT
15	-	-	TRBV28	TRBJ2-7	CASSLYGQMVSEQYF	TGTGCCAGCAGTTTATATGGACAGATGGTAAGCGAGCAGTACTTC
14	TRBD1	-	TRBV28	TRBJ1-5	CASSPWTGGQPQHF	TGTGCCAGCAGTCCCTGGACAGGGGGCCAGCCCCAGCATTTT
12	-	-	TRBV29-1	TRBJ2-2	CSVAQNTGELFF	TGCAGCGTTGCCCAGAACACCGGGGAGCTGTTTTTT
14	-	once	TRBV27	TRBJ2-7	CASAQGSPPYEQYF	TGTGCCAGCGCTCAAGGGTCCCCCCCCTACGAGCAGTACTTC
15	TRBD1	-	TRBV5-6	TRBJ2-5	CASSLLGRGLETQYF	TGTGCCAGCAGCTTGCTGGGCAGGGGGTTAGAGACCCAGTACTTC
13	-	-	TRBV9	TRBJ2-7	CASGGSGAYEQYF	TGTGCCAGCGGGGGGAGCGGTGCCTACGAGCAGTACTTC
13	TRBD2	-	TRBV19	TRBJ2-3	CASQTSGRDTQYF	TGTGCCAGTCAAACGAGCGGGAGAGATACGCAGTATTTT
13	-	-	TRBV6-4	TRBJ2-2	CASSVQNTGELFF	TGTGCCAGCAGTGTTCAGAACACCGGGGAGCTGTTTTTT
13	-	-	TRBV6-1	TRBJ2-7	CASGTGNPHEQYF	TGTGCCAGCGGGACGGGGAATCCCCACGAGCAGTACTTC